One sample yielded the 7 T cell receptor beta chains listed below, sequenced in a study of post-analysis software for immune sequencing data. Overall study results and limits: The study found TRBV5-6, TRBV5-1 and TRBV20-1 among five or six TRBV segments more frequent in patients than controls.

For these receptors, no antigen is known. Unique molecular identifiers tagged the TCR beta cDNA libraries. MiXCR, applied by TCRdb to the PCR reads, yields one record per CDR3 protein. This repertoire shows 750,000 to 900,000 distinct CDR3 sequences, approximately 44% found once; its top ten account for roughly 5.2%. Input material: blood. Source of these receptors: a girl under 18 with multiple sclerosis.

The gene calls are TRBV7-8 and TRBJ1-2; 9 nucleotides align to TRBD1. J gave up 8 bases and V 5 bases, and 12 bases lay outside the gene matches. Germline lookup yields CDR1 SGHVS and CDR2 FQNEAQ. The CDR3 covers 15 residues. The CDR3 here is CASSPLGQGGGGYTF. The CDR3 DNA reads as TGTGCCAGCAGCCCCTTGGGACAGGGAGGTGGCGGCTACACCTTC.

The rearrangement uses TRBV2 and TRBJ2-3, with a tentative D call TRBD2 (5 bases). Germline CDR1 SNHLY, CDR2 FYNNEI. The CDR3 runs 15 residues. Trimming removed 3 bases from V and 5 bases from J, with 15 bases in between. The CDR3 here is CASSDLALGRDTQYF. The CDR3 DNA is TGTGCCAGCAGTGACCTAGCCTTGGGTCGAGATACGCAGTATTTT.

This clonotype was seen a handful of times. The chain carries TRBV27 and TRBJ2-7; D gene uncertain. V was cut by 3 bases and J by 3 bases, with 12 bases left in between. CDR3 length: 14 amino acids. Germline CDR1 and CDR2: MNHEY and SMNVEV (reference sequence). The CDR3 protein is CASSFGPDVYEQYF. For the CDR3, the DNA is TGTGCCAGCAGTTTTGGACCAGACGTCTACGAGCAGTACTTC.

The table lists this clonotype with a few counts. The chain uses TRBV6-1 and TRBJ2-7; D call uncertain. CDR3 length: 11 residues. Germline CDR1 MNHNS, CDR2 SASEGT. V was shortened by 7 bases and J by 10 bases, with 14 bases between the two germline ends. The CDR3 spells CASTKSVTQYF. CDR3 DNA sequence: TGTGCCAGCACTAAGAGCGTCACCCAGTACTTC.

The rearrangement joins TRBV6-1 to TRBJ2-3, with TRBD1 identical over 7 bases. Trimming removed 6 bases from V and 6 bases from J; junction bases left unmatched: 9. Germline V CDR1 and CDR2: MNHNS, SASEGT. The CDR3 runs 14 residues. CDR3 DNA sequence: TGTGCCAGCAGCGGACGGACAGGTTACGATACGCAGTATTTT. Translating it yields CASSGRTGYDTQYF.

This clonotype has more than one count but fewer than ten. CDR3 sequence (DNA): TGCAGCGTTGATCATCAGAGTGGAGAGACCCAGTACTTC. Its translation: CSVDHQSGETQYF. This sequence joins TRBV29-1 and TRBJ2-5, with D unresolved. V lost 3 bases to trimming and J lost 4 bases, with 12 bases between them. The CDR3 contains 13 residues. Per the germline V gene, CDR1 is SQVTM and CDR2 is ANQGSEA.

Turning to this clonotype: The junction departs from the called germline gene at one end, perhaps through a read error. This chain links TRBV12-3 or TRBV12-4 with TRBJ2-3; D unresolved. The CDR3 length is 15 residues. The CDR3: CASTYLNPSADTQYF. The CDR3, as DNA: TGTGCCAGCACCTATCTGAATCCGAGCGCAGATACGCAATATTTT.